Presented here are 20 T cell receptor beta chains from one specimen sequenced in a study of T cell changes during pregnancy in multiple sclerosis. Only in-frame clones appear in the TCRdb table, and some are missing; sequencing was by immunoSEQ multiplex PCR. The table lists tens of thousands of clones, about 91% of them singletons. The material sequenced was CD4+ T cells from peripheral blood mononuclear cells, taken before pregnancy. The receptors shown here come from a female donor with multiple sclerosis, enrolled in a pregnancy study.

This clone was observed once. The chain joins TRBV6-1 to TRBJ2-7; 8 nucleotides line up with TRBD2. This CDR3 is 15 amino acids long. With 5 bases clipped from V and 4 bases from J, the junction kept 10 bases outside the gene matches. From germline, CDR1 is MNHNS and CDR2 SASEGT. CDR3 residues: CASSSSSGIPYEQYF. Here the CDR3 DNA reads TGTGCCAGCAGTTCAAGTAGCGGGATTCCATACGAGCAGTACTTC.

The genes are TRBV29-1 and TRBJ2-3; no clear D. The V end was cut by 2 bases, the J end by 0 bases, with 12 bases between. The CDR3 spans 15 residues. Germline V gene data show CDR1 as SQVTM and CDR2 as ANQGSEA. The CDR3, as DNA: TGCAGCGTTGAATCACTGAGAACTAGCACAGATACGCAGTATTTT. This sequence encodes CSVESLRTSTDTQYF.

The chain uses TRBV11-3 and TRBJ2-2; weak D call: TRBD1 (6 bases). This CDR3 is built from 14 residues. Looked up from germline, CDR1 is SGHNT and CDR2 is YENEEA. V lost 6 bases to trimming and J lost 4 bases, with 12 bases between them. CDR3: CASSQNRVTGELFF. The DNA for the CDR3 is TGTGCCAGCAGTCAGAACAGGGTCACCGGGGAGCTGTTTTTT.

The chain uses TRBV28 and TRBJ1-5; a weak D match, TRBD1 (5 bases). Germline loops: CDR1 MDHEN, CDR2 SYDVKM. V dropped 2 bases and J dropped 4 bases, with 6 bases sitting between them. The CDR3 sequence is 13 residues long. The DNA of the CDR3 is TGTGCCAGCAGTTTAGCAGGGAATCAGCCCCAGCATTTT. Residues: CASSLAGNQPQHF.

The CDR3 region is CASSQALEKLFF. CDR3 DNA sequence: TGTGCCAGCAGCCAAGCATTGGAAAAACTGTTTTTT. The chain has TRBV6-1 and TRBJ1-4; D is ambiguous. The germline CDR1 and CDR2 sequences are MNHNS and SASEGT. This CDR3 is 12 amino acids long. Trimming cost V 6 bases and J 8 bases, with 10 bases left between them.

The chain joins TRBV18 to TRBJ2-7; 7 bases map to TRBD2. With 6 bases clipped from V and 4 bases from J, the junction kept 9 bases outside the gene matches. The germline CDR1 and CDR2 sequences are KGHSH and LQKENI. This CDR3 has 14 amino acids. CDR3 nucleotides: TGTGCCAGCTCGCCGACTAGCTTATCATACGAGCAGTACTTC. Amino acid sequence: CASSPTSLSYEQYF.

This clone turned up a few times. J is TRBJ1-4 and V is TRBV30; tentatively, D is TRBD1 (5 bases). The V end lost 2 bases, the J end lost 10 bases, and 20 bases lay between the germline ends. The germline V gene encodes CDR1 GTSNPN and CDR2 SVGIG (reference sequence). The CDR3 has 15 residues. In DNA form, the CDR3 reads TGTGCCTGGAGTCCCGGGGAAATGGGGGGAGTAAAACTGTTTTTT. It specifies CAWSPGEMGGVKLFF.

The chain employs TRBV2 and TRBJ1-5; 7 nucleotides match TRBD1. From germline, CDR1 is SNHLY and CDR2 FYNNEI. The CDR3 sequence is 13 residues long. V was clipped by 6 bases and J by 5 bases; unmatched bases: 4. CDR3 nucleotides: TGTGCCAGCAGGACAGACAGGGATCAGCCCCAGCATTTT. This gives the protein CASRTDRDQPQHF.

V is TRBV6-6 and J is TRBJ1-2; 8 bases agree with TRBD1. Germline trimming cut 7 bases from V and 7 bases from J; bases unmatched to any gene: 14. This CDR3 comprises 15 residues. Germline assignment: CDR1 MNHNY and CDR2 SVGAGI (reference sequence). The CDR3 region has the DNA TGTGCCAGCACCCTCAGCGGAGACAGGGGAGGTGGCTACACCTTC. Its protein is CASTLSGDRGGGYTF.

The CDR3 DNA is TGTGCCTGGAGTGCAGGGGTGGGGACAGATACGCAGTATTTT. Encoded protein: CAWSAGVGTDTQYF. This chain links TRBV30 with TRBJ2-3; TRBD1 might be the D (6 bases). Germline CDR1 is GTSNPN and CDR2 is SVGIG (reference sequence). The V and J ends lost 1 base and 3 bases respectively, with 11 bases between them. The CDR3 contains 14 residues.

The CDR3 region is CASSSPLAGRTDTQYF. DNA for the CDR3: TGTGCCAGCAGTTCCCCCCTAGCGGGACGCACAGATACGCAGTATTTT. The chain joins TRBV6-5 to TRBJ2-3; 9 bases fit TRBD2. This CDR3 comprises 16 residues. Germline trimming cut 4 bases from V and 1 base from J; bases unmatched to any gene: 6. CDR1 and CDR2 (germline): MNHEY, SVGAGI.

The V gene is TRBV19, the J gene TRBJ2-3, with a possible D match to TRBD2 (6 bases). The germline gives CDR1 LNHDA, CDR2 SQIVND (reference sequence). The CDR3 spans 15 residues. V was clipped by 1 base and J by 6 bases, with 14 bases between them. DNA of the CDR3: TGTGCCAGTAGTATAGGACTAGACTACCGGGATACGCAGTATTTT. It translates to CASSIGLDYRDTQYF.

The V call is TRBV6-1, the J call TRBJ2-3; a possible D gene is TRBD2 (6 bases). This CDR3 comprises 14 residues. Germline assignment: CDR1 MNHNS and CDR2 SASEGT. Trimming left V 6 bases short and J 2 bases short, with 12 bases between. This CDR3 reads CASRIAEATDTQYF. CDR3 coding DNA: TGTGCCAGCAGAATAGCGGAAGCCACAGATACGCAGTATTTT.

The rearrangement joins TRBV18 to TRBJ2-3, with TRBD1 identical over 9 bases. The CDR3 loop spans 19 amino acids. Germline values: CDR1 KGHSH, CDR2 LQKENI. J gave up 6 bases and V 1 base, and 17 bases lay outside the gene matches. The CDR3 here is CASSPLGQGIHLIKDTQYF. Here the CDR3 DNA reads TGTGCCAGCTCACCACTGGGACAGGGAATCCACCTGATAAAGGATACGCAGTATTTT.

The V call is TRBV7-9, the J call TRBJ1-4; D gene uncertain. The CDR3 runs 15 residues. CDR1 SEHNR and CDR2 FQNEAQ come from the germline V gene (reference sequence). V was trimmed by 1 base and J by 5 bases, leaving 11 bases between them. CDR3 protein: CASSLGGAQNEKLFF. In DNA, the CDR3 is TGTGCCAGCAGCTTAGGAGGAGCTCAAAATGAAAAACTGTTTTTT.

The chain has TRBV6-6 and TRBJ2-7; 8 bases are shared with TRBD1. Germline assignment: CDR1 MNHNY and CDR2 SVGAGI (reference sequence). V lost 5 bases to trimming and J lost 0 bases; unmatched junction nucleotides: 6. The CDR3 consists of 15 residues. The CDR3 sequence is CASSSRQGHSYEQYF. The CDR3 nucleotides read TGTGCCAGCAGTAGCCGACAGGGGCACTCCTACGAGCAGTACTTC.

J is TRBJ2-5 and V is TRBV4-3, with a possible D match to TRBD1 (6 bases). Germline-derived CDR1 and CDR2 are LGHNA and YSLEER. The CDR3 spans 17 residues. V shed 4 bases and J shed 4 bases, with 22 bases lying between them. The CDR3 DNA is TGCGCCAGCAGCCCTCACCAAGGGGGAAGGAGAGTAGAGACCCAGTACTTC. As protein: CASSPHQGGRRVETQYF.

This sequence joins TRBV5-1 and TRBJ1-3; 7 nucleotides line up with TRBD1. The CDR3 has 17 amino acids. Looked up from germline, CDR1 is SGHRS and CDR2 is YFSETQ. J lost 0 bases, V lost 4 bases, and 10 bases had no gene match. The chain's CDR3 is CASSLRTGSSSGNTIYF. For the CDR3, the DNA is TGCGCCAGCAGCCTCCGGACAGGCTCAAGCTCTGGAAACACCATATATTTT.

Of note for this clone: Compared with germline, one end of the junction differs, possibly owing to a read error. CDR3 protein: CASSQSSSGTVNEQFF. The CDR3, as DNA: TGTGCTAGCAGCCAATCTTCTAGCGGGACGGTCAATGAGCAGTTCTTC. V and J are TRBV7-7 and TRBJ2-1; 9 bases fit TRBD2. Germline V gene data show CDR1 as SSHAT and CDR2 as FNYEAQ (reference sequence). The CDR3 runs to 16 residues.

The genes are TRBV27 and TRBJ1-5; TRBD1 is a possible D gene (6 bases). The CDR3 is made up of 14 amino acids. The V and J ends lost 3 bases and 5 bases respectively, with 11 bases between them. Germline CDR1 is MNHEY and CDR2 is SMNVEV (reference sequence). The CDR3 sequence: CASSFWGGDQPQHF. CDR3 sequence (DNA): TGTGCCAGCAGTTTTTGGGGGGGCGATCAGCCCCAGCATTTT.